Included here is one T cell receptor (beta chain) sequence, with context. Its antigen is currently not known. The input lacks base qualities; no much larger clone sits a single base away. The sample comes from a study of T-cell reconstitution after alpha-beta-depleted transplantation in children (dated by TCRdb to 2015 to 2016). Notes on the research overall: T-cell immune reconstitution after TCRalphabeta/CD19-depleted allogeneic hematopoietic cell transplantation in children was quantitatively tracked in the study by means of TCR repertoire profiling.

V and J are truncated by 1 base and 4 bases respectively, leaving an intervening sequence of 13 bases. CDR3 length: 14 amino acids, cysteine to phenylalanine. The read is trimmed to its CDR3 DNA, 42 bases read in frame from base 1. CDR1 and CDR2 (DFQATT, SNEGSKA) derive from the germline V gene (reference sequence). Library creation used PCR. Sequenced using an Illumina HiSeq 2500. To normalize quantification of the TCRbeta repertoire, the TCR libraries were built with molecular barcoding that relied on unique molecular identifiers. Using fastp at Q25 and MiXCR, TCRdb reprocessed the public reads and kept productive beta chains. Duplicate CDR3 protein sequences are folded into a single record with the most common DNA and genes. Recorded for this sample are under 450,000 distinct CDR3 sequences; less than 15% of them occurred a single time. The ten most abundant clones make up roughly 4.3% of the sample.

The receptor chain draws on TRBV20-1 and TRBJ2-5; D gene: possibly TRBD1, on 5 matching bases. The specimen was PBMCs, collected from the stem cell graft. This clonotype was sampled from a human donor who donated a stem cell graft to a child with Fanconi anemia. The DNA sequence is given as TGCAGTGCTAGAGTGACAGCGTCTTCAGAGACCCAGTACTTC. It codes for CSARVTASSETQYF.